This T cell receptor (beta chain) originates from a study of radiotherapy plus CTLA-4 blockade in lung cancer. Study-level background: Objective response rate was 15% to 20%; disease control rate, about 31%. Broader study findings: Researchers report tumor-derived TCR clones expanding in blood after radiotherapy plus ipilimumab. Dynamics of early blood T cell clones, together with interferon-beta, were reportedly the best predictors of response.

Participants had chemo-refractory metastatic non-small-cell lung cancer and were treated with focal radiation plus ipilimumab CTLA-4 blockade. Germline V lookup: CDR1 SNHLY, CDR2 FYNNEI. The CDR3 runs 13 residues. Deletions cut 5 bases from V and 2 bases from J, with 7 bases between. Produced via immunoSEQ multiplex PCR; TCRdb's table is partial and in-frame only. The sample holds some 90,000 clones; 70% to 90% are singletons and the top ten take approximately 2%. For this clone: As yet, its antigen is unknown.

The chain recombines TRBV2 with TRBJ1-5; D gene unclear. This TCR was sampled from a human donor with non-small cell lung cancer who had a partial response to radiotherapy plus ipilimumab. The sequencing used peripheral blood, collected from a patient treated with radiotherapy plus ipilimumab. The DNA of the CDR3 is TGTGCCAGCAGTTTGGCAGGCAATCAGCCCCAGCATTTT. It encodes CASSLAGNQPQHF.